A single sample is the source of the 11 T cell receptor beta chains below, sequenced in a study of blood T cell repertoires in COVID-19. Only in-frame clones appear in the TCRdb table, and some are missing; sequencing was by immunoSEQ multiplex PCR. The sample gives approximately 15,000 clones, 80% to 90% of which show up once; under 30% is in the top ten. Material: peripheral blood. The receptors come from a woman aged 55-70 years with acute or convalescent COVID-19.

The chain joins TRBV6-6 to TRBJ1-2; D may be TRBD1 (6 bases). Trimming cost V 0 bases and J 1 base, with 9 bases left between them. Per germline, CDR1 MNHNY and CDR2 SVGAGI (reference sequence). The CDR3 spans 15 residues. The CDR3, as DNA: TGTGCCAGCAGTTACTCAGGACAGCTTAACTATGGCTACACCTTC. Amino acid sequence: CASSYSGQLNYGYTF.

This clone was seen only a few times. The chain combines TRBV5-4 with TRBJ2-5, with TRBD2 matching 8 bases. Germline V gene lookup returns CDR1 SGHNT and CDR2 YYREEE (reference sequence). J was trimmed by 2 bases and V by 5 bases; bases with no gene match: 8. CDR3 length: 15 residues. CDR3 in DNA: TGTGCCAGCAGTCCCACGGGGGGGGCTCAAGAGACCCAGTACTTC. Its translation is CASSPTGGAQETQYF.

The genes are TRBV27 and TRBJ1-1; D possibly corresponds to TRBD1 (5 bases). The CDR3 extends over 14 amino acids. CDR1 is MNHEY and CDR2 is SMNVEV in the germline V gene (reference sequence). The ends were cut back, 3 bases at V and 12 bases at J, with 20 bases in the middle. The CDR3 here is CASSFHGQGGKTFF. The CDR3 DNA reads as TGTGCCAGCAGTTTTCATGGGCAGGGCGGGAAAACTTTCTTT.

The V and J genes are TRBV28 and TRBJ2-5; a weak D match, TRBD2 (6 bases). The CDR3 is 15 residues long. Germline V lookup: CDR1 MDHEN, CDR2 SYDVKM. V lost 8 bases to trimming and J lost 1 base, with 17 bases between them. CDR3 bases: TGTGCCAGCGCTGGGTCCGGCGGGGCCCAAGAGACCCAGTACTTC. Amino acid sequence: CASAGSGGAQETQYF.

V usage is TRBV5-1 and J usage is TRBJ1-5; no reliable D call. The length of the CDR3 is 15 residues. Trimming removed 0 bases from V and 5 bases from J, with 12 bases in between. Germline values: CDR1 SGHRS, CDR2 YFSETQ. CDR3 nucleotides: TGCGCCAGCAGCTTGGACGGGTTGTCGGATCAGCCCCAGCATTTT. Translated, it gives CASSLDGLSDQPQHF.

A remark on this clone: The junction departs from the called germline gene at one end, perhaps through a read error. This sequence joins TRBV28 and TRBJ1-2; D gene ambiguous. Germline CDR1 reads MDHEN; CDR2 reads SYDVKM. CDR3 length: 12 amino acids. Here the CDR3 DNA reads TGTGCCAGCAGTTCCGCGGCCTATCGCTACACCTTC. This translates into CASSSAAYRYTF.

This rearrangement joins TRBV12-3 or TRBV12-4 to TRBJ2-5; D unclear. Trimming stripped 2 bases from V and 5 bases from J, with 9 bases between. The CDR3 is 13 residues long. The CDR3 DNA sequence: TGTGCCAGCAGTTTACAAGCCGTTGAGACCCAGTACTTC. It translates to CASSLQAVETQYF.

CDR3 in DNA: TGTGCCAGCAGCCGCTGGGACAGCGAGCACTATGGCTACACCTTC. As protein: CASSRWDSEHYGYTF. The rearrangement joins TRBV3-1 (or the pseudogene TRBV3-2) to TRBJ1-2; 7 nucleotides agree with TRBD1. The ends lost 4 bases at V and 3 bases at J; junction bases unmatched: 8. This CDR3 has 15 amino acids. CDR1 and CDR2 (germline): LGHDT, YNNKEL (reference sequence).

The chain couples TRBV19 to TRBJ2-7; TRBD1 aligns across 8 bases. The CDR3 runs to 15 residues. The junction had 8 bases not matched to a gene; V was cut back by 6 bases and J by 1 base. Germline assignment: CDR1 LNHDA and CDR2 SQIVND (reference sequence). The DNA for the CDR3 is TGTGCCAGTAGCTTCTGGACAGGGTCATCCTACGAGCAGTACTTC. Protein product: CASSFWTGSSYEQYF.

The CDR3 nucleotides read TGTGCCAGCAGCTCTTTTATAGGGAATCCGGGACAGGGGGCAAATGGCTACACCTTC. Residues: CASSSFIGNPGQGANGYTF. The V call is TRBV7-9, the J call TRBJ1-2, with 12 bases fitting TRBD1. The germline V gene encodes CDR1 SEHNR and CDR2 FQNEAQ (reference sequence). The CDR3 length is 19 residues. Germline trimming cut 4 bases from V and 6 bases from J; bases unmatched to any gene: 18.

V and J are TRBV28 and TRBJ1-2; 7 nucleotides match TRBD1. CDR1 is MDHEN and CDR2 is SYDVKM in the germline V gene. Trimming at V came to 10 bases and at J to 4 bases, leaving 18 bases not matched to a gene. The CDR3 runs 16 residues. This CDR3 reads CAISDRTGRILYGYTF. CDR3 in DNA: TGTGCCATCTCTGATAGGACAGGTCGGATACTCTATGGCTACACCTTC.